The 25 T cell receptor beta chains reported below all come from one sample, sequenced in a study of blood T cell repertoires in COVID-19. The repertoire was sequenced with immunoSEQ multiplex PCR; TCRdb's copy has only in-frame clones and lacks some. The sample yields around 320,000 clones, over 90% seen once. Sequencing was performed on PBMCs or T cells enriched from blood (not recorded which). These receptors all stem from a woman aged 30 to 39 who had been exposed to COVID-19.

V and J are TRBV29-1 and TRBJ1-1; D unresolved. Germline V gene sequence: CDR1 SQVTM, CDR2 ANQGSEA. The CDR3 consists of 12 residues. Trimming removed 3 bases from V and 3 bases from J, with 8 bases in between. The CDR3 DNA reads TGCAGCGTTGACGGTTCCTACACTGAAGCTTTCTTT. As protein: CSVDGSYTEAFF. The entire variable domain, with the rest obtained from reference TRBV29-1 and TRBJ1-1, is as follows: SAVISQKPSRDICQRGTSLTIQCQVDSQVTMMFWYRQQPGQSLTLIATANQGSEATYESGFVIDKFPISRPNLTFSTLTVSNMSPEDSSIYLCSVDGSYTEAFFGQGTRLTVV.

The chain is built from TRBV6-2 or TRBV6-3 and TRBJ1-1; D is undetermined. Germline values: CDR1 MNHEY, CDR2 SVGEGT. The CDR3 totals 11 residues. V lost 5 bases and J lost 7, with 8 bases in between. The chain's CDR3 is CASSNTLEAFF. For the CDR3, the DNA is TGTGCCAGCAGTAACACGCTTGAAGCTTTCTTT.

This clone was seen only once. The rearrangement links TRBV29-1 to TRBJ2-7; TRBD1 aligns across 7 bases. The germline V gene has CDR1 SQVTM and CDR2 ANQGSEA. V shed 4 bases and J 0 bases; nucleotides not matched to a gene: 6. CDR3 length equals 14 residues. The CDR3, as DNA: TGCAGCGTTGCCCCGGACAGGCCCTCCTACGAGCAGTACTTC. Its translation is CSVAPDRPSYEQYF.

This chain connects TRBV7-9 to TRBJ1-5, with TRBD1 matching 9 bases. Germline V gene lookup returns CDR1 SEHNR and CDR2 FQNEAQ (reference sequence). The trim removed 1 base at V and 6 bases at J, leaving 4 bases unmatched. CDR3 length: 15 residues. Written as DNA, the CDR3 is TGTGCCAGCAGCTTAGACAGGGGGCAGGTTCAGCCCCAGCATTTT. Protein: CASSLDRGQVQPQHF.

The rearrangement uses TRBV5-1 and TRBJ1-2; 11 bases are a match to TRBD1. CDR3 length: 14 amino acids. Germline-derived CDR1 and CDR2 are SGHRS and YFSETQ. V lost 7 bases, J lost 4 bases, and 6 bases stayed unmatched. CDR3 sequence: CASAGQGGGYGYTF. The DNA for the CDR3 is TGCGCCAGCGCGGGACAGGGGGGCGGCTATGGCTACACCTTC.

The chain joins TRBV19 to TRBJ1-1; D remains unclear. The germline V and J ends were trimmed by 2 bases and 4 bases, with 5 bases remaining between them. Germline V CDR1 and CDR2: LNHDA, SQIVND (reference sequence). The CDR3 totals 12 residues. CDR3 in amino acids: CASSIFGTEAFF. CDR3 nucleotides: TGTGCCAGTAGTATATTCGGCACTGAAGCTTTCTTT.

Concerning this clone itself: This sample also contains other DNA sequences that code for the same CDR3. The chain carries TRBV5-4 and TRBJ2-7; 7 bases fit TRBD1. Looked up from germline, CDR1 is SGHNT and CDR2 is YYREEE (reference sequence). The CDR3 totals 14 residues. J was trimmed by 0 bases and V by 3 bases; bases with no gene match: 3. The CDR3 DNA reads as TGTGCCAGCAGCTCAAGACAGGGCTCCTACGAGCAGTACTTC. This translates into CASSSRQGSYEQYF. The full variable domain, in which reference TRBV5-4 and TRBJ2-7 provide the parts outside the CDR3, is ETGVTQSPTHLIKTRGQQVTLRCSSQSGHNTVSWYQQALGQGPQFIFQYYREEENGRGNFPPRFSGLQFPNYSSELNVNALELDDSALYLCASSSRQGSYEQYFGPGTRLTVT.

The CDR3 DNA sequence: TGTGCCAGCAACCGGGACAGGGATTCACCCCTCCACTTT. It translates to CASNRDRDSPLHF. This chain uses TRBV2 with TRBJ1-6; TRBD1 matches at 9 bases. Germline CDR1 and CDR2: SNHLY and FYNNEI. J gave up 8 bases and V 7 bases, and 3 bases lay outside the gene matches. This CDR3 has 13 residues.

The chain couples TRBV29-1 to TRBJ2-5, with 15 bases aligning to TRBD2. The germline gives CDR1 SQVTM, CDR2 ANQGSEA. The CDR3 sequence is 16 residues long. Unmatched junction bases numbered 9, after V lost 5 bases and J lost 5 bases. This chain's CDR3 is CSVNTGLAGGAETQYF. The DNA of the CDR3 is TGCAGCGTTAATACGGGACTAGCGGGGGGAGCTGAGACCCAGTACTTC.

V usage is TRBV25-1 and J usage is TRBJ1-2; weak D call: TRBD1 (5 bases). The CDR3 contains 14 residues. Germline-derived CDR1 and CDR2 are MGHDK and SYGVNS. Trimming pared 4 bases from V and 3 bases from J, leaving 12 bases between. The CDR3 protein is CASSGGALDYGYTF. DNA of the CDR3: TGTGCCAGCAGTGGCGGGGCACTCGACTATGGCTACACCTTC.

The rearrangement uses TRBV11-3 and TRBJ1-1; tentatively, D is TRBD1 (6 bases). Per the germline V gene, CDR1 is SGHNT and CDR2 is YENEEA. The V and J ends lost 2 bases and 4 bases respectively, with 8 bases between them. This CDR3 spans 13 amino acids. CDR3 sequence reads: CASSLQGSTEAFF. For the CDR3, the DNA is TGTGCCAGCAGCTTACAGGGGAGCACTGAAGCTTTCTTT.

V gene TRBV18 combines with J gene TRBJ1-1, with D possibly matching TRBD1 (6 bases). CDR1 and CDR2 from the germline V gene are KGHSH and LQKENI. This CDR3 comprises 15 residues. Trimming left V 0 bases short and J 4 bases short, with 12 bases between. CDR3 sequence: CASSPPGGRVTEAFF. CDR3 bases: TGTGCCAGCTCACCACCGGGGGGGCGGGTCACTGAAGCTTTCTTT.

V and J are TRBV7-9 and TRBJ1-1; the D gene is possibly TRBD1 (5 bases). Trimming pared 0 bases from V and 5 bases from J, leaving 7 bases between. From germline, CDR1 is SEHNR and CDR2 FQNEAQ (reference sequence). This CDR3 has 13 residues. CDR3 protein: CASSLAAGTEAFF. CDR3 DNA: TGTGCCAGCAGCTTAGCGGCAGGGACTGAAGCTTTCTTT.

The rearrangement links TRBV12-3 or TRBV12-4 to TRBJ1-5; D gene uncertain. V was pared by 7 bases and J by 6 bases, with 13 bases between. The CDR3 is 13 amino acids. Here the CDR3 DNA reads TGTGCCAGCACCCCTCACCCCGGTCAGCCCCAGCATTTT. It translates to CASTPHPGQPQHF.

The chain uses TRBV6-5 and TRBJ2-2, with a possible D match to TRBD1 (6 bases). Per the germline V gene, CDR1 is MNHEY and CDR2 is SVGAGI. This CDR3 spans 14 amino acids. V was pared by 5 bases and J by 1 base, with 8 bases between. The CDR3 DNA follows: TGTGCCAGCAGTACAGGGTGGAACACCGGGGAGCTGTTTTTT. This translates into CASSTGWNTGELFF.

This chain uses TRBV11-2 with TRBJ1-1, with no clear D. Germline-derived CDR1 and CDR2 are SGHAT and FQNNGV. Trimming removed 2 bases at V and 3 bases at J, with 7 bases between. This CDR3 has 13 amino acids. The CDR3 here is CASSLFLYTEAFF. The CDR3 DNA is TGTGCCAGCAGCTTATTTCTATACACTGAAGCTTTCTTT. The entire variable domain, with the rest obtained from reference TRBV11-2 and TRBJ1-1, is as follows: EAGVAQSPRYKIIEKRQSVAFWCNPISGHATLYWYQQILGQGPKLLIQFQNNGVVDDSQLPKDRFSAERLKGVDSTLKIQPAKLEDSAVYLCASSLFLYTEAFFGQGTRLTVV.

The V and J genes are TRBV7-2 and TRBJ1-2, with 12 bases aligning to TRBD1. The J segment lost 3 bases and the V segment lost 4 bases, leaving 9 bases of the junction unmatched. CDR1 and CDR2 from the germline V gene are SGHTA and FQGNSA. The CDR3 loop spans 17 amino acids. The CDR3 DNA sequence: TGTGCCAGCAGCTCCGGGACAGGGGGCCACCTCGACTATGGCTACACCTTC. Encoded protein: CASSSGTGGHLDYGYTF.

V gene TRBV5-4 combines with J gene TRBJ1-2; possibly TRBD1 for D (6 bases). V was cut by 2 bases and J by 8 bases, with 13 bases left in between. Germline CDR1 SGHNT, CDR2 YYREEE (reference sequence). There are 13 residues in the CDR3. The chain's CDR3 is CASSFRVGGGYTF. In nucleotides, the CDR3 is TGTGCCAGCAGCTTTCGTGTAGGGGGAGGCTACACCTTC.

This clone was seen only a few times. The chain employs TRBV19 and TRBJ2-7; maybe TRBD1 (7 bases). Germline-derived CDR1 and CDR2 are LNHDA and SQIVND (reference sequence). CDR3 length: 14 residues. The V end was cut by 10 bases, the J end by 0 bases, with 16 bases between. The CDR3, as DNA: TGTGCCACAGGAGGGACAGTAAACTCCTACGAGCAGTACTTC. Its translation is CATGGTVNSYEQYF.

The chain employs TRBV5-8 and TRBJ2-1; D is ambiguous. CDR3 size: 13 residues. V lost 2 bases to trimming and J lost 3 bases, with 6 bases between them. Per germline, CDR1 SGHTS and CDR2 YDEGEE. The CDR3 is CASSFRLYNEQFF. CDR3 coding DNA: TGTGCCAGCAGCTTCCGTCTCTACAATGAGCAGTTCTTC.

The gene calls are TRBV4-3 and TRBJ1-1; D gene unclear. V dropped 2 bases and J dropped 1 base, with 17 bases sitting between them. This CDR3 has 17 amino acids. CDR1 and CDR2 (germline): LGHNA, YSLEER. The CDR3 DNA reads as TGCGCCAGCAGCCAAAGCCCCCAGAGGTTGGGGAACACTGAAGCTTTCTTT. Encoded protein: CASSQSPQRLGNTEAFF.

The chain couples TRBV5-1 to TRBJ1-4, with D perhaps TRBD1 (5 bases). Germline CDR1 and CDR2: SGHRS and YFSETQ. Deletions cut 0 bases from V and 6 bases from J, with 6 bases between. This CDR3 has 13 amino acids. The CDR3 is CASSLAGDEKLFF. The CDR3 DNA follows: TGCGCCAGCAGCTTGGCGGGGGATGAAAAACTGTTTTTT.

V usage is TRBV27 and J usage is TRBJ1-2; 12 bases map to TRBD1. V trimming: 5 bases; J trimming: 6 bases; junction bases outside the gene matches: 13. The CDR3 covers 17 residues. From germline, CDR1 is MNHEY and CDR2 SMNVEV (reference sequence). The CDR3: CASSPYNPGQGADGYTF. In nucleotides, the CDR3 is TGTGCCAGCAGTCCTTATAACCCGGGACAGGGGGCGGATGGCTACACCTTC.

The gene calls are TRBV3-1 (or the pseudogene TRBV3-2) and TRBJ2-5, with 8 positions matching TRBD2. The CDR3 totals 17 residues. V was pared by 7 bases and J by 1 base, with 14 bases of the junction left unmatched. The germline CDR1 and CDR2 sequences are LGHDT and YNNKEL (reference sequence). The CDR3 here is CASIPGLGGGIQETQYF. CDR3 DNA: TGTGCCAGCATCCCTGGGTTGGGCGGGGGGATCCAAGAGACCCAGTACTTC.

The J gene is TRBJ1-1, the V gene TRBV2; D not certain. Germline V gene lookup returns CDR1 SNHLY and CDR2 FYNNEI. Trimming removed 2 bases at V and 1 base at J, with 8 bases between. The CDR3 is 14 residues long. This chain's CDR3 is CASSEIGENTEAFF. The CDR3 DNA follows: TGTGCCAGCAGTGAAATCGGGGAGAACACTGAAGCTTTCTTT. Drawing the rest from reference TRBV2 and TRBJ1-1, the complete variable domain is EPEVTQTPSHQVTQMGQEVILRCVPISNHLYFYWYRQILGQKVEFLVSFYNNEISEKSEIFDDQFSVERPDGSNFTLKIRSTKLEDSAMYFCASSEIGENTEAFFGQGTRLTVV.